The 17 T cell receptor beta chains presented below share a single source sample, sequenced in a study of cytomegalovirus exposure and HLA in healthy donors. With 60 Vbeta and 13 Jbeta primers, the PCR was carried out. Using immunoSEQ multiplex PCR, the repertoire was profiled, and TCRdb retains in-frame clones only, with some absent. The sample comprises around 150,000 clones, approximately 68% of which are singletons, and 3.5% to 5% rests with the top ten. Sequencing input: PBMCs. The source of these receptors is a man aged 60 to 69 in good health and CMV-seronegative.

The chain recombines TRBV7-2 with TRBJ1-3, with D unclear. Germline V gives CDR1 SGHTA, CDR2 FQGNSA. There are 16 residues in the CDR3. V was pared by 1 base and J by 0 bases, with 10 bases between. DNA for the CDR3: TGTGCCAGCAGCTTAGGACGGGTGATCTCTGGAAACACCATATATTTT. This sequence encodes CASSLGRVISGNTIYF.

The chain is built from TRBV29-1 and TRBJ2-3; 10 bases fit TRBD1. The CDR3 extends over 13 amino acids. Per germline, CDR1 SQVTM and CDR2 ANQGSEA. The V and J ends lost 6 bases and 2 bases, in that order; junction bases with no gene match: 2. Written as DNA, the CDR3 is TGCAGCGTGACAGGGGGCAACACAGATACGCAGTATTTT. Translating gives CSVTGGNTDTQYF.

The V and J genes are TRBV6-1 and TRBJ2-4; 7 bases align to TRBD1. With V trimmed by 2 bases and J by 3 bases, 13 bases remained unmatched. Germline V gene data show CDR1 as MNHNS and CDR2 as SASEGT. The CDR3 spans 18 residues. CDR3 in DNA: TGTGCCAGCAGTGAATCCGAAGGGGGCTGGTTAGGCAAAAACATTCAGTACTTC. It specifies CASSESEGGWLGKNIQYF.

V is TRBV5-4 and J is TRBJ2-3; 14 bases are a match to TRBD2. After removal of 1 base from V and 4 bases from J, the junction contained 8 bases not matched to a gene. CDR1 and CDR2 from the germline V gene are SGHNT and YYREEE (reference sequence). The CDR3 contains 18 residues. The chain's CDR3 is CASSLSRLAGGQPDTQYF. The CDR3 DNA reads TGTGCCAGCAGCTTGTCCAGACTAGCGGGAGGGCAACCAGATACGCAGTATTTT.

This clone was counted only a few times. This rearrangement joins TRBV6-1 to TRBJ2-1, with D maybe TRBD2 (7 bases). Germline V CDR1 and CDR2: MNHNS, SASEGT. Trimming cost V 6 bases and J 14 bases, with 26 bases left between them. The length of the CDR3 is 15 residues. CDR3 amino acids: CASSQGDGGGPGKFF. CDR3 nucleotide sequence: TGTGCCAGCAGCCAAGGGGATGGCGGGGGCCCCGGGAAGTTCTTC.

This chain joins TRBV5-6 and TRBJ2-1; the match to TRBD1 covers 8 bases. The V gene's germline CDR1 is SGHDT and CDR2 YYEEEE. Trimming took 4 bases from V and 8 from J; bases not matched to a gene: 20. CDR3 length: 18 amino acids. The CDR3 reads CASSPPIFDRGGYDEQFF. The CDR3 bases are TGTGCCAGCAGCCCTCCTATATTTGACAGGGGTGGGTACGATGAGCAGTTCTTC.

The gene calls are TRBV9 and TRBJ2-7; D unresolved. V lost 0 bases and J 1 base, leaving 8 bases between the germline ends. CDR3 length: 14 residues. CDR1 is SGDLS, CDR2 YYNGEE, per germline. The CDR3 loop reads CASSVDSSSYEQYF. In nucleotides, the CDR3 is TGTGCCAGCAGCGTAGACAGTAGTTCCTACGAGCAGTACTTC.

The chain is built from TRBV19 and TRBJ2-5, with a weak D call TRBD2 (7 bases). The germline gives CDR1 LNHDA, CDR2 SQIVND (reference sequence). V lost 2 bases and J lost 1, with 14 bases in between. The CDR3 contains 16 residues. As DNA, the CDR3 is TGTGCCAGTAGTATAATCAGGGGAGGGGGCCAAGAGACCCAGTACTTC. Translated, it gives CASSIIRGGGQETQYF.

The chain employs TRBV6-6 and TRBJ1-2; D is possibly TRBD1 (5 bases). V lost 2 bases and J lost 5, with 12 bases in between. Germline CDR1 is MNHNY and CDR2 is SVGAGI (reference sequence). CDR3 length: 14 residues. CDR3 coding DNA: TGTGCCAGCAGTTACGTCAGGGAAGGGTATGGCTACACCTTC. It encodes CASSYVREGYGYTF.

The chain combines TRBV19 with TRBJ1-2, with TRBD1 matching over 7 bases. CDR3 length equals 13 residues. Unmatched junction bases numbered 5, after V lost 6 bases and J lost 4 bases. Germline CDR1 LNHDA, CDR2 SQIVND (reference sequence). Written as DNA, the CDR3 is TGTGCCAGTAGGAGACAGGGCCCCTATGGCTACACCTTC. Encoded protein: CASRRQGPYGYTF.

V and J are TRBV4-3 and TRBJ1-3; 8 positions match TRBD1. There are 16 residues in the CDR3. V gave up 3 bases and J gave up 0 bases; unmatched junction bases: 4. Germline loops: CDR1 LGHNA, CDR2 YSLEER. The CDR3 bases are TGCGCCAGCAGCCAGGTCACAGGGGGCTCTGGAAACACCATATATTTT. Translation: CASSQVTGGSGNTIYF.

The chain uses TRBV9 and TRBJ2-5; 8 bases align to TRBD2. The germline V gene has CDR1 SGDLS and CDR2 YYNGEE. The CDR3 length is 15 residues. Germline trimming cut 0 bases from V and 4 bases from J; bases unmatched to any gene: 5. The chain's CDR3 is CASSVGALAGETQYF. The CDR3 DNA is TGTGCCAGCAGCGTAGGGGCGCTAGCGGGAGAGACCCAGTACTTC.

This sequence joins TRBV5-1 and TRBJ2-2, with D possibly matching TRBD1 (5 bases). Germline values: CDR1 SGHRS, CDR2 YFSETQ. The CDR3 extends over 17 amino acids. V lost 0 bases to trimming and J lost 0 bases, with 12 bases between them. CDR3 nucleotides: TGCGCCAGCAGCTTGGATTGGGGCCGCCCGAACACCGGGGAGCTGTTTTTT. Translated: CASSLDWGRPNTGELFF.

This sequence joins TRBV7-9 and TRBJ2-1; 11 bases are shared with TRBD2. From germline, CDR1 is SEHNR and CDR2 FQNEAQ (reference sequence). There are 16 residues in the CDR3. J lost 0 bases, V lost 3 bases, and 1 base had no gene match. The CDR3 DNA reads TGTGCCAGCAGCTTTACTAGCGGGGGCTCCTACAATGAGCAGTTCTTC. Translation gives CASSFTSGGSYNEQFF.

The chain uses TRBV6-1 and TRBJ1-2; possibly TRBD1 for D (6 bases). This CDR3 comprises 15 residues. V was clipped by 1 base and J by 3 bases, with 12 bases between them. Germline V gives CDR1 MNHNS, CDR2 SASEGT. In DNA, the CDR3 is TGTGCCAGCAGTGAAGGCGGGGGCGAGGACTATGGCTACACCTTC. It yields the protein CASSEGGGEDYGYTF.

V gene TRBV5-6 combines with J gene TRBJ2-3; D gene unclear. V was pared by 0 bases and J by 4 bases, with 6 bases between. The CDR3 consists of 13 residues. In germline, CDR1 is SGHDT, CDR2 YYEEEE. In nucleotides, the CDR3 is TGTGCCAGCAGCTTGGAAGTAGCAGATACGCAGTATTTT. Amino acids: CASSLEVADTQYF.

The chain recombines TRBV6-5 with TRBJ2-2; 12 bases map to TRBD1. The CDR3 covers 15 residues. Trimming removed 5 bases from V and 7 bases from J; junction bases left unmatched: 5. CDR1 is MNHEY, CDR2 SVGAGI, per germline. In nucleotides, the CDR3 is TGTGCCAGCAGTGCGGGACAGGGGGCAGTCGGGGAGCTGTTTTTT. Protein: CASSAGQGAVGELFF.